Presented here are 32 T cell receptor beta chains from one specimen sequenced in a study of beta chain features in type 1 diabetes. The study reverse transcribed the entire isolated RNA, so it sequenced expressed TCRB transcripts. Some clones are missing from TCRdb's copy, which holds only in-frame ones; the method was immunoSEQ multiplex PCR. This repertoire shows about 340,000 clones, 7.5% to 9% found once; its top ten account for under 0.5%. The source material was central memory CD4+ T cells from blood. The source of these receptors is a woman aged 18-29 years in good health.

This clone was seen a handful of times. The chain uses TRBV19 and TRBJ1-1; the D gene is possibly TRBD1 (5 bases). V lost 3 bases and J lost 1, with 12 bases in between. The CDR3 length is 15 residues. Germline V lookup: CDR1 LNHDA, CDR2 SQIVND (reference sequence). The CDR3 is CASSMPNQGNTEAFF. CDR3 in DNA: TGTGCCAGTAGTATGCCTAATCAGGGGAACACTGAAGCTTTCTTT.

V usage is TRBV20-1 and J usage is TRBJ2-5; 8 nucleotides match TRBD2. The CDR3 covers 11 residues. CDR1 and CDR2 (germline): DFQATT, SNEGSKA (reference sequence). With V trimmed by 6 bases and J by 14 bases, 11 bases remained unmatched. CDR3 amino acids: CSAPFGGRFYF. CDR3 nucleotide sequence: TGCAGTGCGCCCTTCGGCGGGAGGTTTTACTTC.

This clone was observed a few times. The chain employs TRBV4-2 and TRBJ2-2; D perhaps matches TRBD2 (6 bases). The CDR3 consists of 16 residues. Germline V gene data show CDR1 as LGHNA and CDR2 as YNFKEQ. Trimming took 2 bases from V and 0 from J, leaving 10 bases between them. The CDR3: CASSQPIAANTGELFF. The DNA of the CDR3 is TGTGCCAGCAGCCAACCCATAGCGGCGAACACCGGGGAGCTGTTTTTT.

CDR3 nucleotide sequence: TGTGCCAGCAGTGACAGTGACACTGAAGCTTTCTTT. Residues: CASSDSDTEAFF. The rearrangement joins TRBV6-1 to TRBJ1-1, with D uncertain. V was shortened by 3 bases and J by 3 bases, with 5 bases between the two germline ends. This CDR3 contains 12 residues. Germline V gene data show CDR1 as MNHNS and CDR2 as SASEGT.

The gene calls are TRBV4-3 and TRBJ1-3; TRBD1 might be the D (5 bases). Germline values: CDR1 LGHNA, CDR2 YSLEER. Trimming removed 0 bases from V and 2 bases from J, with 17 bases in between. This CDR3 contains 18 residues. CDR3 loop: CASSQEASGTLTGNTIYF. Here the CDR3 DNA reads TGCGCCAGCAGCCAAGAGGCCTCTGGGACTCTCACTGGAAACACCATATATTTT.

The chain links TRBV20-1 to TRBJ2-1, with D uncertain. Germline CDR1 DFQATT, CDR2 SNEGSKA (reference sequence). Trimming pared 4 bases from V and 12 bases from J, leaving 4 bases between. The CDR3 sequence is 8 residues long. CDR3 bases: TGCAGTGCTACCGGGCAGTTCTTC. Its translation: CSATGQFF.

J is TRBJ2-1 and V is TRBV7-2; no clear D gene. Germline CDR1 SGHTA, CDR2 FQGNSA. The V end lost 4 bases, the J end lost 15 bases, and 19 bases lay between the germline ends. The length of the CDR3 is 13 residues. The CDR3 bases are TGTGCCAGCAGCTACGATTTAGCAGTTGGGTGGTTCTTC. It encodes CASSYDLAVGWFF.

This clone has only a few counts. The J gene is TRBJ2-1, the V gene TRBV11-2, with TRBD2 matching 8 bases. The CDR3 has 14 amino acids. Germline assignment: CDR1 SGHAT and CDR2 FQNNGV. V shed 5 bases and J 5 bases; nucleotides not matched to a gene: 5. The CDR3 DNA reads as TGTGCCAGCAGCCAAGGACTAGCCAACAATGAGCAGTTCTTC. This translates into CASSQGLANNEQFF.

V usage is TRBV11-2 and J usage is TRBJ2-7, with 8 bases that match TRBD1. V lost 5 bases to trimming and J lost 4 bases; unmatched junction nucleotides: 4. Germline values: CDR1 SGHAT, CDR2 FQNNGV. The CDR3 runs 13 residues. CDR3 bases: TGTGCCAGCAGCACAACAGGGGGATACGAGCAGTACTTC. This encodes CASSTTGGYEQYF.

This clone was recorded a few times. The CDR3 is CASSPTQLESYNEQFF. CDR3 DNA sequence: TGTGCCAGCTCACCAACCCAACTAGAATCCTACAATGAGCAGTTCTTC. The chain carries TRBV18 and TRBJ2-1, with a weak D call TRBD2 (5 bases). CDR3 length equals 16 residues. Germline loops: CDR1 KGHSH, CDR2 LQKENI. Between the trimmed V and J ends, which lost 2 bases and 1 base, there was a span of 12 bases.

A few counts support this clone. The rearrangement uses TRBV6-5 and TRBJ2-1; weak D call: TRBD2 (5 bases). This CDR3 region has 15 residues. The V gene's germline CDR1 is MNHEY and CDR2 SVGAGI. Between the trimmed V and J ends, which lost 7 bases and 0 bases, there was a span of 13 bases. The CDR3 loop reads CASTPGYSSYNEQFF. In DNA form, the CDR3 reads TGTGCCAGCACCCCGGGATATAGCTCCTACAATGAGCAGTTCTTC.

This clone has just a few counts. The chain joins TRBV7-3 to TRBJ2-1; D ambiguous. This CDR3 comprises 14 residues. The germline gives CDR1 SGHTA, CDR2 FQGTGA. Trimming removed 5 bases from V and 6 bases from J, with 14 bases in between. CDR3 coding DNA: TGTGCCAGCAGCCAAGGGTATGTCTCCAATGAGCAGTTCTTC. It yields the protein CASSQGYVSNEQFF.

The table lists this clone with many counts. The J gene is TRBJ2-1, the V gene TRBV29-1, with 14 bases that match TRBD2. In germline, CDR1 is SQVTM, CDR2 ANQGSEA. The CDR3 loop spans 14 amino acids. Germline trimming cut 5 bases from V and 9 bases from J; bases unmatched to any gene: 6. CDR3 sequence (DNA): TGCAGCGTTTTTGGGACTAGCGGGAGTTCTGAGCAGTTCTTC. It codes for CSVFGTSGSSEQFF.

This clone occurred a few times. Compared with germline, one end of the junction differs, possibly owing to a read error. The chain couples TRBV7-9 to TRBJ2-1, with TRBD2 as a possible D gene (5 bases). CDR1 is SEHNR and CDR2 is FQNEAQ in the germline V gene (reference sequence). This CDR3 region has 12 residues. Here the CDR3 DNA reads TGTGCCAGCAGCCTAGCCCCCAATGAGCAGTTCTTC. Protein sequence: CASSLAPNEQFF.

The chain couples TRBV15 to TRBJ2-7, with 9 bases fitting TRBD1. The V gene's germline CDR1 is LNHNV and CDR2 YYDKDF (reference sequence). The CDR3 has 16 amino acids. The V segment lost 0 bases and the J segment 4 bases; nucleotides outside the gene matches: 7. The CDR3 region is CATSRDPYGTGYEQYF. The CDR3 DNA reads as TGTGCCACCAGCAGAGATCCTTACGGGACAGGGTACGAGCAGTACTTC.

A few counts support this clone. The rearrangement joins TRBV6-5 to TRBJ1-1; D ambiguous. There are 13 residues in the CDR3. Trimming pared 7 bases from V and 1 base from J, leaving 10 bases between. The germline gives CDR1 MNHEY, CDR2 SVGAGI. CDR3 bases: TGTGCCAGCACCTTAAAGGGGAACACTGAAGCTTTCTTT. It encodes CASTLKGNTEAFF.

This clone was seen a few times. The chain recombines TRBV25-1 with TRBJ2-1, with 15 bases aligning to TRBD2. Germline CDR1 reads MGHDK; CDR2 reads SYGVNS. The CDR3 consists of 17 residues. The trim removed 2 bases at V and 8 bases at J, leaving 7 bases unmatched. CDR3 nucleotides: TGTGCCAGCAGTGAAAGGGGGACTAGCGGGAGGTTGGATGAGCAGTTCTTC. This translates into CASSERGTSGRLDEQFF.

The table lists this clone with many counts. This rearrangement joins TRBV28 to TRBJ2-6, with 7 bases matching TRBD1. Trimming at V came to 5 bases and at J to 2 bases, leaving 3 bases not matched to a gene. Germline CDR1 reads MDHEN; CDR2 reads SYDVKM. The CDR3 covers 15 residues. DNA of the CDR3: TGTGCCAGCAGTAACAGGGGTACTGGGGCCAACGTCCTGACTTTC. As protein: CASSNRGTGANVLTF.

With respect to this clone: The sample holds other DNA sequences that translate to the same CDR3. The J gene is TRBJ2-5, the V gene TRBV4-3; TRBD1 agrees at 8 bases. Per germline, CDR1 LGHNA and CDR2 YSLEER. V lost 0 bases, J lost 5 bases, and 2 bases stayed unmatched. This CDR3 region has 14 residues. Here the CDR3 reads CASSQDRGRETQYF. CDR3 DNA sequence: TGCGCCAGCAGCCAAGACAGGGGGCGCGAGACCCAGTACTTC.

This clone was detected only a few times. DNA for the CDR3: TGTGCCAGCAGACTTAGCGGGGGGTCCTACGAGCAGTACTTC. Its protein is CASRLSGGSYEQYF. The chain recombines TRBV7-2 with TRBJ2-7; the match to TRBD2 covers 10 bases. With V trimmed by 6 bases and J by 1 base, 3 bases remained unmatched. The CDR3 sequence is 14 residues long. Per the germline V gene, CDR1 is SGHTA and CDR2 is FQGNSA.

This clone showed up just a few times. The chain links TRBV7-2 to TRBJ1-2; the D is unclear. In germline, CDR1 is SGHTA, CDR2 FQGNSA. The CDR3 sequence is 16 residues long. Trimming left V 0 bases short and J 0 bases short, with 11 bases between. CDR3: CASSLAGLTANYGYTF. The CDR3 DNA follows: TGTGCCAGCAGCTTAGCGGGCCTTACAGCTAACTATGGCTACACCTTC.

The table lists this clone with many counts. The rearrangement joins TRBV7-6 to TRBJ1-4, with a tentative D call TRBD1 (5 bases). With 3 bases removed from V and 10 bases from J, the gap between germline ends came to 15 bases. Germline V gene data show CDR1 as SGHVS and CDR2 as FNYEAQ. This CDR3 is built from 14 residues. As DNA, the CDR3 is TGTGCCAGCAGCTTTGGGGGAGACCGGGGAAAACTGTTTTTT. Protein product: CASSFGGDRGKLFF.

This sequence joins TRBV23-1 and TRBJ2-3; D possibly corresponds to TRBD2 (6 bases). TRBV23-1 is assigned to the ORF class and has an uncertain function. The V and J ends lost 2 bases and 6 bases respectively, with 24 bases between them. The CDR3 consists of 18 residues. The CDR3 DNA follows: TGCGCCAGCAGTCAACCCCCCGGGCCCCGGGAGCGGCGGGATACGCAGTATTTT. Translated, it gives CASSQPPGPRERRDTQYF.

V is TRBV4-2 and J is TRBJ2-5; 14 bases agree with TRBD2. This CDR3 contains 18 residues. Germline CDR1 and CDR2: LGHNA and YNFKEQ. V dropped 1 base and J dropped 3; count of bases not matched to a gene: 7. DNA of the CDR3: TGTGCCAGCAGCCAAGTCCCCGGGACTAGCGGGGGTAAAGAGACCCAGTACTTC. Its translation is CASSQVPGTSGGKETQYF.

The chain has TRBV27 and TRBJ2-2, with TRBD2 matching 12 bases. The CDR3 sequence is 15 residues long. Germline V gene sequence: CDR1 MNHEY, CDR2 SMNVEV (reference sequence). V trimming: 7 bases; J trimming: 6 bases; junction bases outside the gene matches: 6. The CDR3 DNA reads as TGTGCCAGCAATCGACTAGCGGGAGTTCCCGGGGAGCTGTTTTTT. Its protein product is CASNRLAGVPGELFF.

This clone was counted a few times. The rearrangement links TRBV7-2 to TRBJ2-3; D gene uncertain. The V end was cut by 3 bases, the J end by 2 bases, with 15 bases between. Germline V gene lookup returns CDR1 SGHTA and CDR2 FQGNSA. CDR3 length equals 16 residues. The CDR3 nucleotides read TGTGCCAGCAGCTTCCAAGCGCTGACTTCCACAGATACGCAGTATTTT. Translated, it gives CASSFQALTSTDTQYF.

This clone has only a few counts. The chain uses TRBV5-6 and TRBJ2-3; 7 bases fit TRBD1. Germline trimming cut 3 bases from V and 2 bases from J; bases unmatched to any gene: 3. Germline V gene lookup returns CDR1 SGHDT and CDR2 YYEEEE. CDR3 length: 14 amino acids. CDR3 residues: CASSSDRSTDTQYF. Written as DNA, the CDR3 is TGTGCCAGCAGCTCGGACAGGTCCACAGATACGCAGTATTTT. The full variable domain, in which reference TRBV5-6 and TRBJ2-3 provide the parts outside the CDR3, is DAGVTQSPTHLIKTRGQQVTLRCSPKSGHDTVSWYQQALGQGPQFIFQYYEEEERQRGNFPDRFSGHQFPNYSSELNVNALLLGDSALYLCASSSDRSTDTQYFGPGTRLTVL.

This chain connects TRBV18 to TRBJ1-2; TRBD1 matches at 8 bases. CDR1 and CDR2 (germline): KGHSH, LQKENI. The CDR3 spans 19 residues. The V and J ends lost 3 bases and 0 bases, in that order; junction bases with no gene match: 15. The CDR3: CASSPNFGTGRVANYGYTF. In nucleotides, the CDR3 is TGTGCCAGCTCACCTAACTTTGGGACAGGCCGTGTAGCTAACTATGGCTACACCTTC.

This clone was counted a few times. The V call is TRBV6-1, the J call TRBJ2-2; 9 bases are shared with TRBD2. The V gene's germline CDR1 is MNHNS and CDR2 SASEGT. CDR3 size: 15 residues. Germline trimming cut 1 base from V and 3 bases from J; bases unmatched to any gene: 0. The CDR3 sequence is CASSEVAGDTGELFF. The CDR3 DNA follows: TGTGCCAGCAGTGAAGTAGCGGGAGACACCGGGGAGCTGTTTTTT.

J is TRBJ1-2 and V is TRBV6-5, with D uncertain. Trimming pared 6 bases from V and 1 base from J, leaving 9 bases between. CDR3 length: 13 residues. In germline, CDR1 is MNHEY, CDR2 SVGAGI. In DNA form, the CDR3 reads TGTGCCAGCAGCTCACCTATTAACTATGGCTACACCTTC. Protein: CASSSPINYGYTF.

In its sample, this clone was seen a few times. The V call is TRBV5-5, the J call TRBJ2-2; TRBD2 matches 11 bases. The V gene's germline CDR1 is SGHKS and CDR2 YYEKEE (reference sequence). V lost 5 bases to trimming and J lost 1 base; unmatched junction nucleotides: 4. This CDR3 has 16 amino acids. CDR3 sequence (DNA): TGTGCCAGCAGATTTACTAGCGGGAGGAACACCGGGGAGCTGTTTTTT. Its protein product is CASRFTSGRNTGELFF.

The chain joins TRBV10-3 to TRBJ1-2; D ambiguous. The CDR3 loop spans 14 amino acids. V lost 3 bases and J lost 7, with 15 bases in between. Germline loops: CDR1 ENHRY, CDR2 SYGVKD. The CDR3 spells CAISDGGKGSGYTF. The CDR3 DNA follows: TGTGCCATCAGTGACGGAGGGAAGGGAAGTGGCTACACCTTC.